This TCR beta chain appears in the sequencing data of a study of blood T cells in healthy people across ages. Primers used in a second PCR of roughly 7 to 11 cycles were a sample-barcoded 5' primer and a J-beta primer mix. One entry per CDR3 protein, called by TCRdb with MiXCR from the 5' RACE reads. The repertoire holds roughly 1.7 million distinct CDR3 sequences, with around 36% as singletons. Ten or more counts support this clonotype. The V gene end was trimmed by 4 bases and the J gene end by 8 bases; junction bases not matched to a gene: 13. Germline lookup yields CDR1 SQVTM and CDR2 ANQGSEA. This CDR3 is 15 amino acids long.

Input material: blood. J is TRBJ2-1 and V is TRBV29-1; 8 bases line up with TRBD1. This clonotype was obtained from a woman in her twenties or thirties in good health. CDR3 sequence (DNA): TGCAGCGTTGGAGGTGGACAGGGCTTTACTGATGAGCAGTTCTTC. Encoded protein: CSVGGGQGFTDEQFF.